This T cell receptor (beta chain) was observed in a study of T cells in Graves' hyperthyroidism and ophthalmopathy. This clonotype was picked up a small number of times. The CDR3 regions of TCR beta were amplified from RNA transcripts. RT-PCR in the first round (using the HTBI primer set) targeted the TCR CDR3. TCRdb redid the calling of the multiplex PCR reads with MiXCR, one entry per CDR3 protein. Found here are 700,000 or so distinct CDR3 sequences, about 14% of them singletons; the top ten hold about an eighth. Exclusion followed for patients with uncontrolled infection, other autoimmune disease, pregnancy or lactation. This TCR was recovered from a woman in her 50s with Graves' ophthalmopathy. The sample taken for sequencing was blood.

CDR3 sequence: CASSPSNGLAGVNEQFF. For the CDR3, the DNA is TGTGCCAGCAGCCCATCGAACGGACTAGCGGGAGTCAATGAGCAGTTCTTC. The rearrangement joins TRBV13 to TRBJ2-1; 13 nucleotides align to TRBD2. The CDR3 sequence is 17 residues long. CDR1 and CDR2 (germline): PRHDT, FYEKMQ (reference sequence). V lost 5 bases and J lost 6; bases outside the gene matches: 10. The whole variable domain, filled in from reference TRBV13 and TRBJ2-1, reads AAGVIQSPRHLIKEKRETATLKCYPIPRHDTVYWYQQGPGQDPQFLISFYEKMQSDKGSIPDRFSAQQFSDYHSELNMSSLELGDSALYFCASSPSNGLAGVNEQFFGPGTRLTVL.